What follows are 29 T cell receptor beta chains derived from one specimen sequenced in a study of identical twins. In TCRdb, the 5' RACE reads were re-called with MiXCR into one record per CDR3 protein. The sample records about 200,000 distinct CDR3 sequences, 5.5% to 7.5% being singletons. These data also formed part of another study, on T cells expressing NK-cell markers.

What was sequenced was CD8+ T cells sorted from blood. These receptors came from a woman in her late teens or twenties in good health.

This clonotype has more than one count but fewer than ten. The gene calls are TRBV6-1 and TRBJ1-3, with a possible D match to TRBD1 (5 bases). The germline CDR1 and CDR2 sequences are MNHNS and SASEGT. The CDR3 loop spans 12 amino acids. Trimming left V 9 bases short and J 16 bases short, with 22 bases between. CDR3: CASPRLGGFSYF. The CDR3 DNA reads as TGTGCCAGTCCGAGACTGGGGGGGTTTTCCTATTTT.

This clonotype was detected only a few times. The chain carries TRBV5-6 and TRBJ2-3; 13 positions match TRBD2. V shed 3 bases, J shed 3 bases, and the junction held 4 bases outside the gene matches. This CDR3 has 16 amino acids. Germline CDR1 and CDR2: SGHDT and YYEEEE. The CDR3 here is CASSWRTSGRTDTQYF. CDR3 nucleotide sequence: TGTGCCAGCAGCTGGAGGACTAGCGGGAGAACAGATACGCAGTATTTT.

The chain joins TRBV7-9 to TRBJ2-7; possibly TRBD1 for D (5 bases). The CDR3 sequence is 16 residues long. V lost 2 bases, J lost 3 bases, and 17 bases lay in between. The V gene's germline CDR1 is SEHNR and CDR2 FQNEAQ (reference sequence). CDR3 in amino acids: CASSLKGAESDYEQYF. Here the CDR3 DNA reads TGTGCCAGCAGCTTAAAAGGGGCGGAGTCGGACTACGAGCAGTACTTC.

This rearrangement joins TRBV15 to TRBJ2-7; D is perhaps TRBD2 (5 bases). Germline V gene data show CDR1 as LNHNV and CDR2 as YYDKDF (reference sequence). The V and J ends lost 0 bases and 5 bases respectively, with 8 bases between them. CDR3 length: 13 residues. In DNA, the CDR3 is TGTGCCACCAGCAGAGAGGGAGCCCACGAGCAGTACTTC. Translation: CATSREGAHEQYF.

Sample share makes this clonotype medium-sized (0.01 to 0.1%). The CDR3 spells CASTPPGIEQFF. In DNA form, the CDR3 reads TGTGCCAGCACCCCACCCGGGATTGAGCAGTTCTTC. The V and J genes are TRBV6-2 or TRBV6-3 and TRBJ2-1, with D possibly matching TRBD2 (5 bases). This CDR3 spans 12 amino acids. Looked up from germline, CDR1 is MNHEY and CDR2 is SVGEGT. Trimming stripped 7 bases from V and 9 bases from J, with 13 bases between.

This clonotype has only a few counts. The V and J genes are TRBV9 and TRBJ2-1; no firm D call. The CDR3 has 16 residues. Germline V gives CDR1 SGDLS, CDR2 YYNGEE. Trimming removed 0 bases from V and 0 bases from J, with 10 bases in between. CDR3 nucleotide sequence: TGTGCCAGCAGCGTAGTGGCTGCGAGCTCCTACAATGAGCAGTTCTTC. Amino acids: CASSVVAASSYNEQFF. Combining the CDR3 with reference TRBV9 and TRBJ2-1 gives the whole variable domain DSGVTQTPKHLITATGQRVTLRCSPRSGDLSVYWYQQSLDQGLQFLIQYYNGEERAKGNILERFSAQQFPDLHSELNLSSLELGDSALYFCASSVVAASSYNEQFFGPGTRLTVL.

This clonotype was recorded many times. The chain uses TRBV29-1 and TRBJ2-1, with 15 bases that match TRBD2. V lost 7 bases and J lost 4; bases outside the gene matches: 14. The CDR3 is made up of 18 amino acids. Germline V gives CDR1 SQVTM, CDR2 ANQGSEA. For the CDR3, the DNA is TGCAGCGCAGCCCCTTCCGGGACTAGCGGGGGGACTTACAATGAGCAGTTCTTC. Protein: CSAAPSGTSGGTYNEQFF.

V and J are TRBV2 and TRBJ2-1; 11 positions match TRBD2. The trim removed 4 bases at V and 5 bases at J, leaving 10 bases unmatched. The CDR3 sequence is 17 residues long. CDR1 and CDR2 (germline): SNHLY, FYNNEI. CDR3 in amino acids: CASSGSIAGGLDNEQFF. The CDR3 nucleotides are TGTGCCAGCAGTGGCTCGATAGCGGGGGGGCTCGACAATGAGCAGTTCTTC.

This clonotype was recorded at least ten times. The chain couples TRBV27 to TRBJ1-2; TRBD1 aligns across 8 bases. Germline CDR1 reads MNHEY; CDR2 reads SMNVEV (reference sequence). Trimming cost V 5 bases and J 5 bases; bases outside gene matches: 7. The CDR3 runs to 14 residues. As DNA, the CDR3 is TGTGCCAGCAGTCCAGGCGGGACAGGTTATGGCTACACCTTC. As protein: CASSPGGTGYGYTF.

The genes are TRBV12-3 or TRBV12-4 and TRBJ2-3; 11 bases are shared with TRBD2. The J segment lost 0 bases and the V segment lost 7 bases, leaving 12 bases of the junction unmatched. The CDR3 extends over 18 amino acids. CDR3: CASNSGTSGQASTDTQYF. The CDR3 nucleotides read TGTGCCAGCAATTCCGGGACTAGCGGACAAGCTAGCACAGATACGCAGTATTTT.

The chain carries TRBV11-2 and TRBJ2-7; 7 bases map to TRBD2. CDR1 is SGHAT, CDR2 FQNNGV, per germline. The trim removed 6 bases at V and 5 bases at J, leaving 4 bases unmatched. The CDR3 contains 12 residues. CDR3 bases: TGTGCCAGCAGTTCCGGGGGGAACGAGCAGTACTTC. Translation: CASSSGGNEQYF. The full variable domain, completed using reference TRBV11-2 and TRBJ2-7, is EAGVAQSPRYKIIEKRQSVAFWCNPISGHATLYWYQQILGQGPKLLIQFQNNGVVDDSQLPKDRFSAERLKGVDSTLKIQPAKLEDSAVYLCASSSGGNEQYFGPGTRLTVT.

V and J are TRBV11-2 and TRBJ2-1, with 9 bases matching TRBD2. The CDR3 is made up of 15 amino acids. The germline V gene has CDR1 SGHAT and CDR2 FQNNGV. V lost 5 bases to trimming and J lost 7 bases; unmatched junction nucleotides: 9. The CDR3 sequence: CASSDGSGRKNEQFF. Written as DNA, the CDR3 is TGTGCCAGCAGCGACGGTAGCGGGAGAAAGAATGAGCAGTTCTTC.

This clonotype occurred many times. The chain joins TRBV11-2 to TRBJ1-2; the D gene is possibly TRBD1 (5 bases). This CDR3 spans 17 amino acids. Germline lookup yields CDR1 SGHAT and CDR2 FQNNGV. The germline V and J ends were trimmed by 1 base and 2 bases, with 17 bases remaining between them. The chain's CDR3 is CASSLVGAGFENYGYTF. CDR3 bases: TGTGCCAGCAGCTTAGTAGGTGCAGGGTTTGAAAACTATGGCTACACCTTC.

At least ten counts were recorded for this clonotype. This chain joins TRBV5-6 and TRBJ2-3; D is undetermined. The germline gives CDR1 SGHDT, CDR2 YYEEEE. The CDR3 is made up of 14 amino acids. Trimming took 4 bases from V and 0 from J, leaving 9 bases between them. This chain's CDR3 is CASSLGSSTDTQYF. The CDR3 nucleotides are TGTGCCAGCAGCCTCGGATCTAGCACAGATACGCAGTATTTT.

This clonotype appeared a few times. This chain uses TRBV3-1 with TRBJ2-1, with D possibly TRBD2 on 7 matching bases. Germline CDR1 and CDR2: LGHDT and YNNKEL (reference sequence). CDR3 length: 15 residues. Trimming cost V 1 base and J 7 bases, with 14 bases left between them. CDR3 region: CASSQGRGLQNEQFF. The CDR3 region has the DNA TGTGCCAGCAGCCAAGGCAGGGGACTACAGAATGAGCAGTTCTTC.

J is TRBJ1-2 and V is TRBV7-9; D gene unclear. Looked up from germline, CDR1 is SEHNR and CDR2 is FQNEAQ (reference sequence). V lost 2 bases and J 1 base, leaving 14 bases between the germline ends. This CDR3 region has 16 residues. The CDR3 protein is CASSLLLGRINYGYTF. CDR3 DNA: TGTGCCAGCAGCTTATTACTTGGCAGGATTAACTATGGCTACACCTTC.

V is TRBV3-1 and J is TRBJ1-2; the D is unclear. Germline V gene sequence: CDR1 LGHDT, CDR2 YNNKEL (reference sequence). Trimming took 0 bases from V and 5 from J, leaving 7 bases between them. The CDR3 has 13 amino acids. CDR3 sequence reads: CASSQDRSYGYTF. CDR3 sequence (DNA): TGTGCCAGCAGCCAAGATCGGTCTTATGGCTACACCTTC. The variable domain in full, with the rest retrieved from reference TRBV3-1 and TRBJ1-2, is DTAVSQTPKYLVTQMGNDKSIKCEQNLGHDTMYWYKQDSKKFLKIMFSYNNKELIINETVPNRFSPKSPDKAHLNLHINSLELGDSAVYFCASSQDRSYGYTFGSGTRLTVV.

There are many counts of this clonotype. The V and J genes are TRBV29-1 and TRBJ2-7; 7 bases align to TRBD2. Germline V CDR1 and CDR2: SQVTM, ANQGSEA. With 3 bases clipped from V and 6 bases from J, the junction kept 11 bases outside the gene matches. The CDR3 length is 14 residues. CDR3 protein: CSVDGGNSLGEQYF. For the CDR3, the DNA is TGCAGCGTTGACGGGGGGAATTCACTCGGCGAGCAGTACTTC.

This chain connects TRBV7-3 to TRBJ1-1, with D maybe TRBD1 (6 bases). Germline CDR1 reads SGHTA; CDR2 reads FQGTGA. V was trimmed by 5 bases and J by 4 bases, leaving 17 bases between them. The CDR3 consists of 15 residues. CDR3 region: CASSPGRGAGTEAFF. The DNA for the CDR3 is TGTGCCAGCAGCCCAGGCCGGGGGGCCGGCACTGAAGCTTTCTTT.

The chain couples TRBV7-9 to TRBJ1-2; TRBD1 matches at 9 bases. This CDR3 is 14 amino acids long. The V gene's germline CDR1 is SEHNR and CDR2 FQNEAQ (reference sequence). V dropped 5 bases and J dropped 7; count of bases not matched to a gene: 8. The chain's CDR3 is CASSGQGQGAGYTF. In DNA, the CDR3 is TGTGCCAGCAGCGGGCAGGGACAGGGAGCTGGCTACACCTTC.

This chain joins TRBV4-1 and TRBJ2-7; no clear D gene. The ends were cut back, 4 bases at V and 2 bases at J, with 9 bases in the middle. Germline values: CDR1 MGHRA, CDR2 YSYEKL. There are 13 residues in the CDR3. The CDR3 sequence is CASSPDWAYEQYF. CDR3 bases: TGCGCCAGCAGCCCAGATTGGGCCTACGAGCAGTACTTC.

This clonotype appeared a few times. This chain links TRBV4-2 with TRBJ2-1; TRBD2 matches at 12 bases. The V gene's germline CDR1 is LGHNA and CDR2 YNFKEQ. The CDR3 is 17 amino acids. V trimming: 0 bases; J trimming: 10 bases; junction bases outside the gene matches: 10. CDR3 region: CASSQDQASGGAGEQFF. The CDR3 coding sequence is TGTGCCAGCAGCCAAGATCAGGCTAGCGGGGGGGCAGGGGAGCAGTTCTTC.

This clonotype was found a few times. This chain links TRBV6-2 or TRBV6-3 with TRBJ2-7, with D possibly being TRBD2 (6 bases). This CDR3 contains 15 residues. Germline V lookup: CDR1 MNHEY, CDR2 SVGEGT. V was pared by 2 bases and J by 4 bases, with 15 bases between. CDR3 in DNA: TGTGCCAGCAGTTACCCCCGCGGGCGGGGTTACGAGCAGTACTTC. Protein: CASSYPRGRGYEQYF.

The table lists this clonotype with a few counts. The V and J genes are TRBV5-5 and TRBJ2-1; the D gene could be TRBD1 or TRBD2 (7 bases each). V lost 2 bases and J lost 10, with 16 bases in between. Germline assignment: CDR1 SGHKS and CDR2 YYEKEE (reference sequence). The CDR3 has 14 residues. The chain's CDR3 is CASSFSGGEIEQFF. CDR3 in DNA: TGTGCCAGCAGCTTCTCAGGGGGGGAGATCGAGCAGTTCTTC.

This clonotype has a handful of counts. This chain links TRBV4-3 with TRBJ2-2; D uncertain. The CDR3 has 15 amino acids. Germline V gives CDR1 LGHNA, CDR2 YSLEER. Trimming cost V 6 bases and J 8 bases, with 19 bases left between them. The CDR3 loop reads CASRAKISLPGELFF. In DNA, the CDR3 is TGCGCCAGCAGAGCCAAGATTAGTCTACCGGGGGAGCTGTTTTTT.

This sequence joins TRBV27 and TRBJ2-7, with D maybe TRBD1 (5 bases). The V gene lost 8 bases and the J gene lost 6 bases, with 17 bases spanning the gap. Germline V gives CDR1 MNHEY, CDR2 SMNVEV (reference sequence). The CDR3 covers 13 residues. CDR3 loop: CASQPGFDREQYF. Written as DNA, the CDR3 is TGTGCCAGCCAGCCAGGGTTTGACCGCGAGCAGTACTTC.

The chain carries TRBV10-2 and TRBJ1-6; D not certain. CDR3 length: 15 amino acids. Germline CDR1 WSHSY, CDR2 SAAADI. The V end lost 0 bases, the J end lost 7 bases, and 10 bases lay between the germline ends. The CDR3 DNA sequence: TGCGCCAGCAGTGAGTCGGCGGCTCTCAATTCACCCCTCCACTTT. It encodes CASSESAALNSPLHF.

The table lists this clonotype with a few counts. V usage is TRBV29-1 and J usage is TRBJ1-2, with 7 positions matching TRBD1. Germline CDR1 is SQVTM and CDR2 is ANQGSEA. This CDR3 contains 14 residues. V shed 6 bases, J shed 0 bases, and the junction held 7 bases outside the gene matches. CDR3 coding DNA: TGCAGCGTAGAAACCGGGACAGCTAACTATGGCTACACCTTC. It encodes CSVETGTANYGYTF. Combining the CDR3 with reference TRBV29-1 and TRBJ1-2 gives the whole variable domain SAVISQKPSRDICQRGTSLTIQCQVDSQVTMMFWYRQQPGQSLTLIATANQGSEATYESGFVIDKFPISRPNLTFSTLTVSNMSPEDSSIYLCSVETGTANYGYTFGSGTRLTVV.

This clonotype was seen repeatedly, ten times or more. The chain links TRBV12-3 or TRBV12-4 to TRBJ2-2; D not certain. This CDR3 is built from 12 residues. Trimming pared 3 bases from V and 7 bases from J, leaving 6 bases between. The CDR3 spells CASSLGNGELFF. CDR3 coding DNA: TGTGCCAGCAGTTTGGGAAACGGGGAGCTGTTTTTT.